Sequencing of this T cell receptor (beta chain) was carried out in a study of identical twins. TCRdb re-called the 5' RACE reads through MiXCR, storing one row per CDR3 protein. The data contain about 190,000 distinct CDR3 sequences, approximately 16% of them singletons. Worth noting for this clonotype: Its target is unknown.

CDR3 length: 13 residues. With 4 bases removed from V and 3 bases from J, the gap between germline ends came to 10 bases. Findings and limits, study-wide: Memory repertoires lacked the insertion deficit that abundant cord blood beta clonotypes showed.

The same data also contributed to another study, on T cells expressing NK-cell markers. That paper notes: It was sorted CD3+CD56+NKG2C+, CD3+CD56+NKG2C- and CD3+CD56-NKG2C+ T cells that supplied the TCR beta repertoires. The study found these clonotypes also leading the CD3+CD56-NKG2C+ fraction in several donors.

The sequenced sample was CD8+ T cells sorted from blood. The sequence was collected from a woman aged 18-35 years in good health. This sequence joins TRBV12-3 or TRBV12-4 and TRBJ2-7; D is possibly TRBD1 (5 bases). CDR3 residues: CASSSLGDYEQYF. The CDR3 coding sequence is TGTGCCAGCAGTTCGCTAGGGGACTACGAGCAGTACTTC.